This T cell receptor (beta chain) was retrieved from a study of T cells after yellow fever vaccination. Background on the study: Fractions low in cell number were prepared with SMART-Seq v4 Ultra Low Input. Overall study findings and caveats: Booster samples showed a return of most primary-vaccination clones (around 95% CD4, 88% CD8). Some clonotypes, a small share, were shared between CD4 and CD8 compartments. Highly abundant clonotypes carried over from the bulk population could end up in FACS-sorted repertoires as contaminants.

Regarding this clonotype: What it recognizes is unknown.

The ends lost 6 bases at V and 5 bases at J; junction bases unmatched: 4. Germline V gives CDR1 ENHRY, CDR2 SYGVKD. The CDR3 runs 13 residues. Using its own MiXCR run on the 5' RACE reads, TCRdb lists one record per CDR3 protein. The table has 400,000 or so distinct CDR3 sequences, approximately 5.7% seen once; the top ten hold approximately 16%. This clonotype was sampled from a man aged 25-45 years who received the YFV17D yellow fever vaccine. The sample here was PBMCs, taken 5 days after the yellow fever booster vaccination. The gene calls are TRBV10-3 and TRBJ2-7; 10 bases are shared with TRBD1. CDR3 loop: CAISGQGGHEQYF. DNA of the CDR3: TGTGCCATCAGCGGACAGGGGGGCCACGAGCAGTACTTC.